The next 2 T cell receptor beta chains were all read from a single sample in a study of T cells in Graves' hyperthyroidism and ophthalmopathy. From RNA transcripts, TCR beta CDR3 regions were amplified. A set of HTBI primers served as the primers for a first-round RT-PCR of the TCR CDR3. TCRdb called the multiplex PCR reads again in MiXCR, with one record for every CDR3 protein. The table lists a few hundred thousand distinct CDR3 sequences, about 15% of them singletons. The sample comprised blood. Every receptor here comes from a woman younger than 45 with Graves' hyperthyroidism.

This chain connects TRBV6-5 to TRBJ2-5, with 8 nucleotides matching TRBD1. The CDR3 is made up of 15 amino acids. CDR1 and CDR2 (germline): MNHEY, SVGAGI. With V trimmed by 0 bases and J by 6 bases, 6 bases remained unmatched. CDR3 loop: CASSYSSGGGQTQYF. For the CDR3, the DNA is TGTGCCAGCAGTTACTCGTCAGGGGGCGGACAGACCCAGTACTTC.

The sample holds many counts of this clonotype. The chain uses TRBV2 and TRBJ2-5; weak D call: TRBD1 (5 bases). The CDR3 has 13 amino acids. V dropped 6 bases and J dropped 2 bases, with 10 bases sitting between them. Germline CDR1 is SNHLY and CDR2 is FYNNEI. The CDR3 loop reads CASRWQGQETQYF. CDR3 coding DNA: TGTGCCAGCAGGTGGCAGGGACAAGAGACCCAGTACTTC.